This TCR beta chain is from a study of blood T cell repertoires in COVID-19. The wider study: Donors in the United States, Italy and Spain gave samples during acute or convalescent COVID-19. PBMCs, B-cell-depleted T cells, or T cells were the source of the cDNA or gDNA that made up the material.

From germline, CDR1 is MNHEY and CDR2 SVGAGI. V was trimmed by 3 bases and J by 6 bases, leaving 15 bases between them. This CDR3 spans 15 amino acids. Original data processing: The authors estimated nucleated cell counts from reference gene primer amplification. TCRdb's copy holds only in-frame clones and misses some; the assay was immunoSEQ multiplex PCR. The DNA gave D and trimming, while V, J and clone size come from that table. This sample has around 210,000 clones; about 88% occur once, and the top ten carry 18%. Seattle patients were enrolled during active infection and followed longitudinally.

Sequenced material: peripheral blood. The V call is TRBV6-5, the J call TRBJ1-5, with a possible D match to TRBD1 (5 bases). This clonotype originated in a man aged 50-60 years with COVID-19, enrolled during active disease. The CDR3 loop reads CASSYSRGFGQPQHF. In nucleotides, the CDR3 is TGTGCCAGCAGTTATTCACGGGGGTTTGGTCAGCCCCAGCATTTT.